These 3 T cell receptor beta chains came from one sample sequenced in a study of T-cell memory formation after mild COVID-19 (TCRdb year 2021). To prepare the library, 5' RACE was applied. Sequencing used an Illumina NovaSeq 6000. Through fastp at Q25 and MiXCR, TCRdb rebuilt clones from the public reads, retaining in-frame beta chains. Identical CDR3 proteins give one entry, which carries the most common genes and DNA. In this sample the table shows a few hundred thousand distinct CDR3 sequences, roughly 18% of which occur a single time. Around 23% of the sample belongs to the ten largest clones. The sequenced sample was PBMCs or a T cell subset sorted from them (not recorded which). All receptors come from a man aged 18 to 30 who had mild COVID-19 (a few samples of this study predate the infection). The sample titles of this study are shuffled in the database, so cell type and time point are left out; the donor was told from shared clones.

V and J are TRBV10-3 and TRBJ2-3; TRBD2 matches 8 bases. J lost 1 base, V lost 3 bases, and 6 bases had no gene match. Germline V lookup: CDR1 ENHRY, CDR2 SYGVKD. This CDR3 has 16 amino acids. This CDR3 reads CAISDYSGAGTDTQYF. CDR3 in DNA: TGTGCCATCAGTGATTATAGCGGGGCTGGCACAGATACGCAGTATTTT.

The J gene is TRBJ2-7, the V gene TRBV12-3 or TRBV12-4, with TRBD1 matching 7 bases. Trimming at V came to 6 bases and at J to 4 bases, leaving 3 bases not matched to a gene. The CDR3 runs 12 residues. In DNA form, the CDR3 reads TGTGCCAGCAGCCCGGGACAGTACGAGCAGTACTTC. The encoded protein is CASSPGQYEQYF.

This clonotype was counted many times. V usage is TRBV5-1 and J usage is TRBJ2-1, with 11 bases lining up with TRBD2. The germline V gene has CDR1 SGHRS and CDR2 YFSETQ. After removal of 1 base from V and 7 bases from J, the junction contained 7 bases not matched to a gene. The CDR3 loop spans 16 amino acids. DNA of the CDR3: TGCGCCAGCAGCTTGTCCCTAGCGGGGGGTGCGAATGAGCAGTTCTTC. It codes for CASSLSLAGGANEQFF.